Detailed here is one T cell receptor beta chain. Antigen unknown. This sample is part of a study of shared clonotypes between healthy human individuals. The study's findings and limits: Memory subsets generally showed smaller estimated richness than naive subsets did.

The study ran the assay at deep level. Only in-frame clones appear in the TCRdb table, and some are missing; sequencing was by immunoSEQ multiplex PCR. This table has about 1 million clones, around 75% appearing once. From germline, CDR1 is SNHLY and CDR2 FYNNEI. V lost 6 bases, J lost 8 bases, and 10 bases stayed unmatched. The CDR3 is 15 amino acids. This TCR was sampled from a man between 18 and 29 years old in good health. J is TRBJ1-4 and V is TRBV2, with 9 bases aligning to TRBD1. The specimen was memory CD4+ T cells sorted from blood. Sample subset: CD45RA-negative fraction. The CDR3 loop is CASRKTGTGSEKLFF. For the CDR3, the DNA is TGTGCCAGCAGGAAAACCGGGACAGGGAGCGAAAAACTGTTTTTT.